What follows are 19 T cell receptor beta chains derived from one specimen sequenced in a study of CD8 T cells in Susac syndrome. The authors reverse transcribed 0.5 to 1 ug RNA with random hexamers. Via MiXCR, TCRdb re-called the immunoSEQ multiplex PCR reads, giving one row per CDR3 protein. The sample gives 120,000 or so distinct CDR3 sequences, over 85% of which show up once; approximately 0.2% is in the top ten. Sequencing was carried out using CD8+ T cells from PBMCs. All receptors derive from a human donor with Susac syndrome.

V usage is TRBV20-1 and J usage is TRBJ2-7; 12 nucleotides align to TRBD2. Trimming removed 1 base from V and 4 bases from J; junction bases left unmatched: 2. Germline assignment: CDR1 DFQATT and CDR2 SNEGSKA (reference sequence). This CDR3 is built from 14 residues. DNA of the CDR3: TGCAGTGCTAGAGTGACTAGCGGGGGTTACGAGCAGTACTTC. Amino acids: CSARVTSGGYEQYF.

The chain has TRBV5-6 and TRBJ1-1; weak D call: TRBD1 (5 bases). Germline V gene lookup returns CDR1 SGHDT and CDR2 YYEEEE. The CDR3 loop spans 15 amino acids. Trimming removed 3 bases from V and 5 bases from J, with 17 bases in between. CDR3 amino acids: CASSSWGMGRTEAFF. The DNA for the CDR3 is TGTGCCAGCAGCTCCTGGGGAATGGGGCGGACTGAAGCTTTCTTT.

CDR3 in amino acids: CASSLHSGRGTGELFF. In nucleotides, the CDR3 is TGTGCCAGCAGCTTACACAGCGGGAGAGGTACCGGGGAGCTGTTTTTT. J is TRBJ2-2 and V is TRBV11-2; 8 positions agree with TRBD2. Germline V gives CDR1 SGHAT, CDR2 FQNNGV. V shed 2 bases and J 5 bases; nucleotides not matched to a gene: 7. The CDR3 is 16 amino acids.

The count of this clonotype is one. The chain couples TRBV30 to TRBJ2-1; D unclear. Trimming left V 1 base short and J 4 bases short, with 8 bases between. The germline CDR1 and CDR2 sequences are GTSNPN and SVGIG (reference sequence). This CDR3 spans 13 amino acids. DNA of the CDR3: TGTGCCTGGAGTGGTACAGCTTACAATGAGCAGTTCTTC. It translates to CAWSGTAYNEQFF.

This chain connects TRBV29-1 to TRBJ2-1; no reliable D call. V was clipped by 2 bases and J by 6 bases, with 14 bases between them. This CDR3 spans 14 amino acids. CDR1 SQVTM and CDR2 ANQGSEA come from the germline V gene. This CDR3 is CSVEKGHKPNEQFF. As DNA, the CDR3 is TGCAGCGTTGAAAAAGGGCACAAGCCCAATGAGCAGTTCTTC.

V gene TRBV6-2 or TRBV6-3 combines with J gene TRBJ2-2; TRBD1 aligns across 8 bases. This CDR3 has 18 amino acids. CDR1 MNHEY and CDR2 SVGEGT come from the germline V gene. V was clipped by 6 bases and J by 1 base; unmatched bases: 13. Written as DNA, the CDR3 is TGTGCCAGCAGACGACCATACGGACAGGGAGTGAACACCGGGGAGCTGTTTTTT. Translation gives CASRRPYGQGVNTGELFF.

The V gene is TRBV27, the J gene TRBJ2-7; possible D gene TRBD2, 5 bases. In germline, CDR1 is MNHEY, CDR2 SMNVEV (reference sequence). Trimming took off 10 bases at V and 0 bases at J, with 13 bases between the two ends. The CDR3 totals 13 residues. The CDR3 spells CATRLRGSYEQYF. As DNA, the CDR3 is TGTGCCACCCGACTACGCGGCTCCTACGAGCAGTACTTC.

The V and J genes are TRBV15 and TRBJ1-1; D is perhaps TRBD1 (5 bases). The CDR3 is made up of 16 amino acids. Germline assignment: CDR1 LNHNV and CDR2 YYDKDF (reference sequence). V lost 0 bases to trimming and J lost 4 bases, with 15 bases between them. CDR3 nucleotide sequence: TGTGCCACCAGCAGAGATGGGGACCTGCGGGGCACTGAAGCTTTCTTT. This codes for CATSRDGDLRGTEAFF.

This clonotype was counted a few times. The V call is TRBV20-1, the J call TRBJ2-1; 11 bases match TRBD1. J gave up 2 bases and V 2 bases, and 5 bases lay outside the gene matches. CDR3 length: 16 amino acids. Germline V gene lookup returns CDR1 DFQATT and CDR2 SNEGSKA (reference sequence). The CDR3 region is CSARHRDRGTYNEQFF. The CDR3 DNA reads TGCAGTGCTAGACATCGGGACAGGGGGACCTACAATGAGCAGTTCTTC.

Only one count was recorded for this clonotype. DNA of the CDR3: TGCAGTGCCCCCGAGTCTCGGGGCTACACCTTC. Amino acid sequence: CSAPESRGYTF. The rearrangement joins TRBV20-1 to TRBJ1-2, with D unresolved. The CDR3 sequence is 11 residues long. The germline gives CDR1 DFQATT, CDR2 SNEGSKA (reference sequence). Trimming removed 6 bases from V and 8 bases from J, with 13 bases in between.

The chain uses TRBV21-1 and TRBJ2-5; the tabulated D call, TRBD1, remains unverified against the DNA. The J call may be incorrect, as the DNA end agrees better with TRBJ2-1. TRBV21-1 is flagged as a pseudogene. The CDR3 contains 12 residues. The chain's CDR3 is CASSPPGESQFF. The CDR3 region has the DNA TGTGCCAGCAGCCCCCCCGGGGAGTCCCAGTTCTTC.

This clonotype has a handful of counts. The chain links TRBV13 to TRBJ1-2; 7 bases fit TRBD1. Germline trimming cut 3 bases from V and 6 bases from J; bases unmatched to any gene: 7. Germline V gene data show CDR1 as PRHDT and CDR2 as FYEKMQ (reference sequence). This CDR3 has 14 amino acids. The CDR3 reads CASSFSGTADGYTF. CDR3 nucleotides: TGTGCCAGCAGCTTCTCCGGGACAGCTGATGGCTACACCTTC.

CDR3 DNA sequence: TGTGCCAGCCTCCTGGCGGACCTGGCTTACAATGAGCAGTTCTTC. As protein: CASLLADLAYNEQFF. The genes are TRBV2 and TRBJ2-1; D not certain. V was trimmed by 8 bases and J by 4 bases, leaving 18 bases between them. The germline CDR1 and CDR2 sequences are SNHLY and FYNNEI. This CDR3 comprises 15 residues. Drawing the rest from reference TRBV2 and TRBJ2-1, the complete variable domain is EPEVTQTPSHQVTQMGQEVILRCVPISNHLYFYWYRQILGQKVEFLVSFYNNEISEKSEIFDDQFSVERPDGSNFTLKIRSTKLEDSAMYFCASLLADLAYNEQFFGPGTRLTVL.

The rearrangement links TRBV7-9 to TRBJ2-3; 7 nucleotides line up with TRBD2. The CDR3 spans 16 residues. Germline CDR1 SEHNR, CDR2 FQNEAQ (reference sequence). The V gene end was trimmed by 0 bases and the J gene end by 2 bases; junction bases not matched to a gene: 5. In nucleotides, the CDR3 is TGTGCCAGCAGCTTAGCCATGGGGGGGACCACAGATACGCAGTATTTT. Amino acids: CASSLAMGGTTDTQYF.

V is TRBV4-1 and J is TRBJ2-1; D uncertain. The CDR3 has 15 amino acids. The V end lost 4 bases, the J end lost 4 bases, and 14 bases lay between the germline ends. Germline V gene sequence: CDR1 MGHRA, CDR2 YSYEKL. The CDR3 spells CASSPQSLGYNEQFF. The CDR3, as DNA: TGCGCCAGCAGCCCGCAGTCCCTCGGGTACAATGAGCAGTTCTTC.

V is TRBV15 and J is TRBJ2-2; 11 nucleotides line up with TRBD2. The length of the CDR3 is 15 residues. V lost 5 bases, J lost 5 bases, and 4 bases stayed unmatched. Looked up from germline, CDR1 is LNHNV and CDR2 is YYDKDF (reference sequence). The CDR3 nucleotides are TGTGCCACCAGCCCGACTAGCGGGGCAACCGGGGAGCTGTTTTTT. This gives the protein CATSPTSGATGELFF.

The chain carries TRBV5-6 and TRBJ2-7; unclear D gene. Germline V gives CDR1 SGHDT, CDR2 YYEEEE. Trimming shortened V by 2 bases and J by 1 base, and 16 bases separated the two germline ends. The CDR3 has 16 amino acids. CDR3 nucleotide sequence: TGTGCCAGCAGCTTTTCCCCGGACCGACCTTCCTACGAGCAGTACTTC. Translation: CASSFSPDRPSYEQYF. Supplemented by reference TRBV5-6 and TRBJ2-7, the full variable domain reads DAGVTQSPTHLIKTRGQQVTLRCSPKSGHDTVSWYQQALGQGPQFIFQYYEEEERQRGNFPDRFSGHQFPNYSSELNVNALLLGDSALYLCASSFSPDRPSYEQYFGPGTRLTVT.

This clonotype showed up just once. The chain links TRBV4-1 to TRBJ2-2; no definite D call. The CDR3 runs to 16 residues. Between the trimmed V and J ends, which lost 4 bases and 2 bases, there was a span of 14 bases. The germline gives CDR1 MGHRA, CDR2 YSYEKL. CDR3 nucleotide sequence: TGCGCCAGCAGCCCAATACGGACGGTCAACACCGGGGAGCTGTTTTTT. Its translation is CASSPIRTVNTGELFF.

This chain uses TRBV9 with TRBJ1-4; the D is unclear. The CDR3 covers 15 residues. Germline assignment: CDR1 SGDLS and CDR2 YYNGEE. With 0 bases removed from V and 4 bases from J, the gap between germline ends came to 10 bases. The CDR3, as DNA: TGTGCCAGCAGCGTAGCCGGTGGACTTAATGAAAAACTGTTTTTT. This translates into CASSVAGGLNEKLFF. Looking up the rest from reference TRBV9 and TRBJ1-4 gives the full variable domain: DSGVTQTPKHLITATGQRVTLRCSPRSGDLSVYWYQQSLDQGLQFLIQYYNGEERAKGNILERFSAQQFPDLHSELNLSSLELGDSALYFCASSVAGGLNEKLFFGSGTQLSVL.